The subject of this entry is one TCR beta chain. Produced via immunoSEQ multiplex PCR; TCRdb's table is partial and in-frame only. The sample yields 200,000 to 250,000 clones, 85% seen once. This specimen comes from a study of blood T cell repertoires in COVID-19. The CDR3 totals 13 residues. Per the germline V gene, CDR1 is SGDLS and CDR2 is YYNGEE. The germline V and J ends were trimmed by 0 bases and 13 bases, with 11 bases remaining between them. V is TRBV9 and J is TRBJ1-6; possible D gene TRBD1, 5 bases. What was sequenced was peripheral blood. The source of this sequence is a middle-aged man with acute or convalescent COVID-19. The CDR3 region is CASSVEQGTPLHF. The CDR3 DNA reads as TGTGCCAGCAGCGTAGAGCAGGGAACGCCCCTCCACTTT.